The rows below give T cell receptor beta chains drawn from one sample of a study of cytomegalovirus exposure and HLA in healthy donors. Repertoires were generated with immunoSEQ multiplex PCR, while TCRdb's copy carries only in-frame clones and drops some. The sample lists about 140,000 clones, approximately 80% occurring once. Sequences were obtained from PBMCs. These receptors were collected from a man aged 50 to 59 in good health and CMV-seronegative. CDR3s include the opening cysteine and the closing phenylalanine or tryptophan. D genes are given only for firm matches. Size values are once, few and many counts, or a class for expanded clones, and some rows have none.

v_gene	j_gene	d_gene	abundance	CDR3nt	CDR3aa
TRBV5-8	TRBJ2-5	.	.	TGTGCCAGCAGCCAAACCCTTTCCCAAGCGACCCAGTACTTC	CASSQTLSQATQYF
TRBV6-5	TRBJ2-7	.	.	TGTGCCAGCAGTTACAGGGTGGGAGGTTACGAGCAGTACTTC	CASSYRVGGYEQYF
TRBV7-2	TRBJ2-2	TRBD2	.	TGTGCCAGCAGCTCCACTATCAGCGGGGGGGCGATCGGGGAGCTGTTTTTT	CASSSTISGGAIGELFF
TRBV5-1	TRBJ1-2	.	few	TGCGCCAGCAGCCCGGGTCCTTCAGAGGCCAACTATGGCTACACCTTC	CASSPGPSEANYGYTF
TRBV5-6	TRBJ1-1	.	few	TGTGCCAGCAGCTTGGGAAGGGGGTTTGAAGCTTTCTTT	CASSLGRGFEAFF
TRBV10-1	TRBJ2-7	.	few	TGCGCCAGCAGTGAGTCGCTGGGAGTTGGCGAGCAGTACTTC	CASSESLGVGEQYF
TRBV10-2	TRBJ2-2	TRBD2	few	TGCGCCAGCCTCCCAGCGGGAGCGGTCACCGGGGAGCTGTTTTTT	CASLPAGAVTGELFF
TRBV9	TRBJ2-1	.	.	TGTGCCAGCAGCGTAGATGAGGGTACCTACAATGAGCAGTTCTTC	CASSVDEGTYNEQFF
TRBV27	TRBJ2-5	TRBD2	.	TGTGCCAGTCAACTAGCGAACCAAGAGACCCAGTACTTC	CASQLANQETQYF
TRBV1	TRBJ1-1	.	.	TGCACCAGCAGCCAAGATGAACGGTCCTTGAACACTGAAGCTTTCTTT	CTSSQDERSLNTEAFF
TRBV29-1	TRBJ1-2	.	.	TGCAGCGTTGCCCCCCAGTCTTCCCTGGGCTACACCTTC	CSVAPQSSLGYTF
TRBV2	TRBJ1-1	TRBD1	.	TGTGCCAGCAGGGACTCGACAGGGGCTACTACTGAAGCTTTCTTT	CASRDSTGATTEAFF
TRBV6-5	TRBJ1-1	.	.	TGTGCCAGCAGTTTAGGGGCAGGGTGGGGGAACACTGAAGCTTTCTTT	CASSLGAGWGNTEAFF
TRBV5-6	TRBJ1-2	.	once	TGTGCCAGCAGCTTGGGGTCGGGGATGGATGGCTACACCTTC	CASSLGSGMDGYTF
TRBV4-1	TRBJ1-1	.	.	TGCGCCAGCAGCCAAGAACCCCAATTACGGGCTTTCTTT	CASSQEPQLRAFF
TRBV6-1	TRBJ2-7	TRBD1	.	TGTGCCAGCATTCAGGACAGGGGACGCGAGCAGTACTTC	CASIQDRGREQYF
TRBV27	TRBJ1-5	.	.	TGTGCCAGCAGCCCAGGCTACAATCAGCCCCAGCATTTT	CASSPGYNQPQHF
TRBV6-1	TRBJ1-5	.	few	TGTGCCAGCAGTGAATTGGGGGGGACGGCGTTCAGGCAGCCCCAGCATTTT	CASSELGGTAFRQPQHF
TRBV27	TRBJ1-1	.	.	TGTGCCAGCAGAGCCCCCACGGACACTGAAGCTTTCTTT	CASRAPTDTEAFF
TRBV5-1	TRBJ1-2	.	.	TGCGCCAGCAGCTTGGCAGGGGATAACTATGGCTACACCTTC	CASSLAGDNYGYTF
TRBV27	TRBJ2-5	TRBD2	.	TGTGCCAGCAGTTTAGGTGGGAGGGTCGAGACCCAGTACTTC	CASSLGGRVETQYF
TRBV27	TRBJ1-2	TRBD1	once	TGTGCCAGCAGTTCACCACAGGGGCGGCGTGGCTACACCTTC	CASSSPQGRRGYTF
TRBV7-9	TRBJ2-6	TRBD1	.	TGTGCCAGCACCCGGACAGGGGGATCCCCTGGGGCCAACGTCCTGACTTTC	CASTRTGGSPGANVLTF
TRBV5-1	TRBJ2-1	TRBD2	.	TGCGCCAGCAGCCGGGGACTAGCGGGGGGGAGCAATGAGCAGTTCTTC	CASSRGLAGGSNEQFF
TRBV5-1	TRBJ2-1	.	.	TGCGCCAGCAGCTTGGATCTACACAATGAGCAGTTCTTC	CASSLDLHNEQFF
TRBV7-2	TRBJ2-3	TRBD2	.	TGTGCCAGCAGCTCCGAACCACTAGCGGGGGGCACAGATACGCAGTATTTT	CASSSEPLAGGTDTQYF
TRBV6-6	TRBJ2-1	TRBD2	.	TGTGCCAGCACCGTACTAGCGGGTTCCCCCAATGAGCAGTTCTTC	CASTVLAGSPNEQFF
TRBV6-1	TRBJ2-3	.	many	TGTGCCAGCAGTGCAGGCAGCTACACAGATACGCAGTATTTT	CASSAGSYTDTQYF
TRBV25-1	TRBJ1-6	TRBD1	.	TGTGCCAGCAGTTATTCCTTTGGACAGGAGAATTCCCCCCTCCACTTT	CASSYSFGQENSPLHF
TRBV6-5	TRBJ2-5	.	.	TGTGCCAGCAGCCCCGGGGGCCAAGAGACCCAGTACTTC	CASSPGGQETQYF
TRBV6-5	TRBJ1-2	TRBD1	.	TGTGCCAGCAGCACCGGGACAGGGAACTATGGCTACACCTTC	CASSTGTGNYGYTF
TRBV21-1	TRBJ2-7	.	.	TGTGCCAGCAGCATGACCCTCGAGGTAAGCACCTACGAGCAGTACTTC	CASSMTLEVSTYEQYF
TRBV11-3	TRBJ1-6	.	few	TGTGCCAGCAGCTACCCGGTGATTTACTCACCCCTCCACTTT	CASSYPVIYSPLHF
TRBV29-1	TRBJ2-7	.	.	TGCAGCGTTATGCAGGGGTCCTACGAGCAGTACTTC	CSVMQGSYEQYF
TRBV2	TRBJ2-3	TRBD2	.	TGTGCCAGCAGTGAACGATCTTCAGCGGGAGGGTTCACAGATACGCAGTATTTT	CASSERSSAGGFTDTQYF
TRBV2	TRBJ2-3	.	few	TGTGCCAGCAGCTTAAACAGGTTTCCAGATACGCAGTATTTT	CASSLNRFPDTQYF
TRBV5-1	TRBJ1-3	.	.	TGCGCCAGCAGCTTGGGACAGGGAAACACCATATATTTT	CASSLGQGNTIYF
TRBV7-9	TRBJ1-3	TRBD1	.	TGTGCCAGCAGCTGGGACCGGGACAGCTTCATCTCTGGAAACACCATATATTTT	CASSWDRDSFISGNTIYF
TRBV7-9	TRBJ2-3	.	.	TGTGCCAGCAGCTACGATTACACCTTCACAGATACGCAGTATTTT	CASSYDYTFTDTQYF
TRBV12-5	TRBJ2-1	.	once	TGTGCTAGTGGTTCCCCTTTGTCCTACAATGAGCAGTTCTTC	CASGSPLSYNEQFF
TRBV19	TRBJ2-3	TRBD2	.	TGTGCCAGTAGTGGGAGGGCGAAAGATACGCAGTATTTT	CASSGRAKDTQYF
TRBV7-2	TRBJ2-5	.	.	TGTGCCAGCAGCCTACGGGCCATTACCGGGGCCCAGTACTTC	CASSLRAITGAQYF
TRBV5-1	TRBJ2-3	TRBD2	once	TGCGCCAGCAGCTTGACTAGCGGGGTCACAGATACGCAGTATTTT	CASSLTSGVTDTQYF
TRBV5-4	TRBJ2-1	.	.	TGTGCCAGCAGCTTGGAGACTTCAAACCCTAGCTCCTACAATGAGCAGTTCTTC	CASSLETSNPSSYNEQFF
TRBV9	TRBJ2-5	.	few	TGTGCCAGCAGCGTAGGGTTAGCGTCCCAAGAGACCCAGTACTTC	CASSVGLASQETQYF
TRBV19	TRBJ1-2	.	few	TGTGCCAGTAGTATAGCCGAGGCGGTCTATGGCTACACCTTC	CASSIAEAVYGYTF
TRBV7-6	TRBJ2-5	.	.	TGTGCCAGCACCGGGTCTGAGGCGGAGACCCAGTACTTC	CASTGSEAETQYF
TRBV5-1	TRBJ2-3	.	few	TGCGCCAGCAGCTTGGTCCCAGGGGAGGGAGATACGCAGTATTTT	CASSLVPGEGDTQYF
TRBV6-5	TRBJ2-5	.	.	TGTGCCGCCAGTTCTTCAGGGGCCCAGTACTTC	CAASSSGAQYF
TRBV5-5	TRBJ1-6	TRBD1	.	TGTGCCAGCAGCTCTCGGGACAGGGACGATTCACCCCTCCACTTT	CASSSRDRDDSPLHF
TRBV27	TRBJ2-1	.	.	TGTGCCAGCAGTTTAAGTAGCGGTTACGGCAATGAGCAGTTCTTC	CASSLSSGYGNEQFF
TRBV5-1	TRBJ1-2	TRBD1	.	TGCGCCAGCAGCTTGGGACAGGGAGATGGCTACACCTTC	CASSLGQGDGYTF
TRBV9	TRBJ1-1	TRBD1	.	TGTGCCAGCAGCGTAGTAGGCAGGGGGGCTAACACTGAAGCTTTCTTT	CASSVVGRGANTEAFF
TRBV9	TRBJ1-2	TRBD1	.	TGTGCCAGCAGCGTAGGAGGGGGACAGGGCTTATCAGGCTACACCTTC	CASSVGGGQGLSGYTF